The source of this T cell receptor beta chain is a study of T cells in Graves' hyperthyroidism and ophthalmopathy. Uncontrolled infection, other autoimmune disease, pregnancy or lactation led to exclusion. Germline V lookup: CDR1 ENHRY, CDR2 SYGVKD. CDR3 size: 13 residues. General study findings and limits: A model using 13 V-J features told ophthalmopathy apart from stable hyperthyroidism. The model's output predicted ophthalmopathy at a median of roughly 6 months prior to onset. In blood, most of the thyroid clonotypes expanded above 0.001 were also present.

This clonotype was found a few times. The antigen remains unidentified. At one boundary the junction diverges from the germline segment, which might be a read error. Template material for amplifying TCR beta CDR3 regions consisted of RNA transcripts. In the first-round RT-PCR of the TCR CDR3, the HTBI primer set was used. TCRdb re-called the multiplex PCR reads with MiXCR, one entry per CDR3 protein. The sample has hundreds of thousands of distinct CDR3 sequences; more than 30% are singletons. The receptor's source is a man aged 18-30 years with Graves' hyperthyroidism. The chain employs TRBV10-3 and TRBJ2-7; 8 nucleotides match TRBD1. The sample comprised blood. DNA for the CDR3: TGTGCCAGCAGTACAGAGACAGGGGCCGAGCAGTACTTC. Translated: CASSTETGAEQYF.